Detailed here is one T cell receptor beta chain. Antigen unknown. Trimming at V came to 3 bases and at J to 8 bases, leaving 6 bases not matched to a gene. Germline V gene lookup returns CDR1 WNHNN and CDR2 SYGVQD (reference sequence). CDR3 length: 14 residues. 60 Vbeta and 13 Jbeta primers were used in PCR. This table comes from immunoSEQ multiplex PCR, and its TCRdb copy is limited to in-frame clones, with some not included. The sample lists 120,000 or so clones; about 74% were seen once. The data originate from a study of cytomegalovirus exposure and HLA in healthy donors. Study-wide findings and caveats: A later analysis linked a missense variant in DCLRE1C to the trimming of TCR beta V and J genes.

The sequenced material came from PBMCs. The origin of this receptor is a young man in good health and CMV-seronegative. V and J are TRBV10-1 and TRBJ2-1, with 8 bases that match TRBD2. The CDR3 loop is CASSDSGGNDEQFF. CDR3 in DNA: TGCGCCAGCAGTGACTCGGGAGGGAATGATGAGCAGTTCTTC.